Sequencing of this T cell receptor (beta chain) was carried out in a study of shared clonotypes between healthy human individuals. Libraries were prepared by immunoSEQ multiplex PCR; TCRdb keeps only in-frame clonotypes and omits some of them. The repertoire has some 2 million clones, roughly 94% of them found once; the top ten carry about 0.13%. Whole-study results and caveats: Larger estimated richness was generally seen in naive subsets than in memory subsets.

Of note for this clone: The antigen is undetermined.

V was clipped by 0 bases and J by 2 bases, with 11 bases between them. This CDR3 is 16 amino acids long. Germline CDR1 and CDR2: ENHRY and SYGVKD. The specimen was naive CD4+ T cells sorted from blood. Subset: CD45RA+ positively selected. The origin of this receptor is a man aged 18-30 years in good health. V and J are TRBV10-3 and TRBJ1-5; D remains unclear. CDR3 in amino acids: CAISESEGGGNQPQHF. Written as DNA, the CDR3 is TGTGCCATCAGTGAGTCAGAGGGAGGCGGCAATCAGCCCCAGCATTTT.